This TCR beta chain was documented in a study of shared clonotypes between healthy human individuals. Background on the study: Donors had three CD4 naive, three CD4 memory, two CD8 naive and one CD8 memory plate apiece. Study observations and caveats: There were few donors, and this limited the genetic and exposure-history diversity represented. Generally, estimated richness proved larger in naive subsets than it did in memory subsets. It was the non-shared clonotypes that had lower generation probabilities than clonotypes shared by all four donors.

Profiling relied on immunoSEQ multiplex PCR, and the TCRdb table lists in-frame clones only, not all of them. Among roughly 2.4 million clones, approximately 96% were seen once, and the ten largest hold 0.1% to 0.15%. Trimming removed 4 bases from V and 5 bases from J, with 8 bases in between. Germline CDR1 reads MGHDK; CDR2 reads SYGVNS. The CDR3 length is 12 residues. With regard to this clone: Its antigen is unidentified.

The origin of this receptor is a man aged 18-30 years in good health. V is TRBV25-1 and J is TRBJ2-5; no firm D call. Sequenced sample: naive CD4+ T cells sorted from blood. Subset: CD45RA+ positively selected. CDR3 sequence (DNA): TGTGCCAGCAGTGCTTCCCTCGAGACCCAGTACTTC. It yields the protein CASSASLETQYF.